The entry that follows covers one T cell receptor (beta chain) sequence. The data belong to a study of blood T cells in healthy people across ages. The study recruited healthy Caucasian donors from Russia who were aged about 6 to 95. Sample-barcoded 5' priming and a J-beta primer mix drove a second PCR of roughly 6 to 12 cycles. TCRdb redid the calling of the 5' RACE reads with MiXCR, one entry per CDR3 protein. The table lists roughly 800,000 distinct CDR3 sequences, roughly 25% of them singletons. Trimming pared 6 bases from V and 4 bases from J, leaving 9 bases between. Germline CDR1 reads MDHEN; CDR2 reads SYDVKM. This CDR3 spans 12 amino acids. The same sample was also studied in work on T cells of mothers and their children.

This clonotype originated in a boy younger than 18 in good health. Input material: blood. The chain is built from TRBV28 and TRBJ1-2, with D possibly TRBD1 on 5 matching bases. Written as DNA, the CDR3 is TGTGCCAGCAGGGGGGGGGTCTATGGCTACACCTTC. Amino acid sequence: CASRGGVYGYTF.